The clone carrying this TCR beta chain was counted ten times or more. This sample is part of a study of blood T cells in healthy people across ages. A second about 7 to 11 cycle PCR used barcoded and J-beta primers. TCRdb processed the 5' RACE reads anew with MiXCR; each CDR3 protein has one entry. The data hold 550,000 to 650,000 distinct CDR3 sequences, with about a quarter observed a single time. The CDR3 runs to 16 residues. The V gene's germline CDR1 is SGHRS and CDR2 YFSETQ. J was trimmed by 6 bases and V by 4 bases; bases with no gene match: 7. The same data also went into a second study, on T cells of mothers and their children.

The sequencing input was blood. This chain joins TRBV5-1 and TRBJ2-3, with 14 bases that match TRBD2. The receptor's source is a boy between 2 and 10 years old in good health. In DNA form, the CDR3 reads TGCGCCAGCAGCCCCGGGACTAGCGGGGGAAGGGATACGCAGTATTTT. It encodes CASSPGTSGGRDTQYF.